Listed below are T cell receptor beta chains from one sample, sequenced in a study of shared clonotypes between healthy human individuals. Sequencing was performed with immunoSEQ multiplex PCR; in TCRdb, only in-frame clones are kept and a portion is missing. The sample has 1.4 million to 1.5 million clones; roughly 96% are singletons. Sample: naive CD4+ T cells sorted from blood. The receptor set was obtained from a man younger than 45 in good health. CDR3s include the opening cysteine and the closing phenylalanine or tryptophan. Fields, in order: clone size, D gene, V gene, J gene, CDR3 protein, CDR3 DNA. The D gene is left open where the match is weak. For some rows the clone size is stated as once, few or many, or as a class when expanded; others skip it.

clone_size: NA; d_call: TRBD1; v_call: TRBV7-8; j_call: TRBJ2-7; cdr3_aa: CASTSGQAAYEQYF; cdr3_nt: TGTGCCAGCACCTCCGGACAGGCCGCCTACGAGCAGTACTTC
clone_size: NA; d_call: NA; v_call: TRBV19; j_call: TRBJ1-4; cdr3_aa: CASSGLRGNEKLFF; cdr3_nt: TGTGCCAGTAGTGGCCTCCGGGGTAATGAAAAACTGTTTTTT
clone_size: NA; d_call: TRBD1; v_call: TRBV25-1; j_call: TRBJ2-2; cdr3_aa: CASSGTNHRGTGELFF; cdr3_nt: TGTGCCAGCAGTGGCACAAATCACAGGGGCACCGGGGAGCTGTTTTTT
clone_size: NA; d_call: NA; v_call: TRBV6-5; j_call: TRBJ2-7; cdr3_aa: CASSLYKGSSYEQYF; cdr3_nt: TGTGCCAGCAGCCTCTATAAGGGGAGCTCCTACGAGCAGTACTTC
clone_size: NA; d_call: NA; v_call: TRBV7-3; j_call: TRBJ2-1; cdr3_aa: CASSLVPSRNEQFF; cdr3_nt: TGTGCCAGCAGCTTAGTCCCTAGCAGGAATGAGCAGTTCTTC
clone_size: NA; d_call: TRBD2; v_call: TRBV5-1; j_call: TRBJ2-7; cdr3_aa: CASRDEAGANEQYF; cdr3_nt: TGCGCCAGCAGGGACGAAGCGGGAGCAAACGAGCAGTACTTC
clone_size: NA; d_call: NA; v_call: TRBV6-1; j_call: TRBJ2-7; cdr3_aa: CASSDRVGGSYEQYF; cdr3_nt: TGTGCCAGCAGTGATCGTGTGGGAGGTTCCTACGAGCAGTACTTC
clone_size: NA; d_call: NA; v_call: TRBV4-1; j_call: TRBJ1-2; cdr3_aa: CASSQVMLKGEDNYGYTF; cdr3_nt: TGCGCCAGCAGCCAAGTGATGCTCAAAGGGGAAGATAACTATGGCTACACCTTC
clone_size: NA; d_call: NA; v_call: TRBV2; j_call: TRBJ2-3; cdr3_aa: CASSVGERGTDTQYF; cdr3_nt: TGTGCCAGCAGTGTAGGGGAGAGAGGGACAGATACGCAGTATTTT
clone_size: NA; d_call: TRBD1; v_call: TRBV11-2; j_call: TRBJ1-1; cdr3_aa: CASSPLGHGTGDTEAFF; cdr3_nt: TGTGCCAGCAGCCCCTTGGGACACGGGACAGGGGATACTGAAGCTTTCTTT
clone_size: NA; d_call: TRBD1; v_call: TRBV27; j_call: TRBJ2-7; cdr3_aa: CASSPSGTGTYEQYF; cdr3_nt: TGTGCCAGCAGTCCTTCCGGGACAGGGACCTACGAGCAGTACTTC
clone_size: NA; d_call: TRBD2; v_call: TRBV10-1; j_call: TRBJ2-1; cdr3_aa: CASSAGTSGLSSYNEQFF; cdr3_nt: TGCGCCAGCAGTGCGGGGACTAGCGGGCTAAGCTCCTACAATGAGCAGTTCTTC
clone_size: NA; d_call: NA; v_call: TRBV19; j_call: TRBJ1-2; cdr3_aa: CASSIDGSNYGYTF; cdr3_nt: TGTGCCAGTAGTATCGATGGCTCTAACTATGGCTACACCTTC
clone_size: NA; d_call: NA; v_call: TRBV28; j_call: TRBJ1-2; cdr3_aa: CASSLMPSPYGYTF; cdr3_nt: TGTGCCAGCAGTTTAATGCCCAGCCCCTATGGCTACACCTTC
clone_size: NA; d_call: TRBD1; v_call: TRBV18; j_call: TRBJ1-1; cdr3_aa: CASSSSSGQGATEAFF; cdr3_nt: TGTGCCAGCTCATCAAGCTCGGGACAGGGGGCTACTGAAGCTTTCTTT
clone_size: once; d_call: NA; v_call: TRBV5-6; j_call: TRBJ1-5; cdr3_aa: CASSSNQGLSQPQHF; cdr3_nt: TGTGCCAGCAGCTCGAACCAGGGGTTGAGTCAGCCCCAGCATTTT
clone_size: NA; d_call: TRBD2; v_call: TRBV10-1; j_call: TRBJ2-7; cdr3_aa: CASSPSGRAYEQYF; cdr3_nt: TGCGCCAGCAGCCCCAGCGGGAGGGCCTACGAGCAGTACTTC
clone_size: NA; d_call: NA; v_call: TRBV5-4; j_call: TRBJ2-3; cdr3_aa: CASSLMRESTDTQYF; cdr3_nt: TGTGCCAGCAGCTTGATGAGGGAAAGCACAGATACGCAGTATTTT
clone_size: NA; d_call: NA; v_call: TRBV7-3; j_call: TRBJ1-2; cdr3_aa: CASSLTGGAMNGYTF; cdr3_nt: TGTGCCAGCAGCTTAACCGGGGGCGCAATGAATGGCTACACCTTC
clone_size: NA; d_call: NA; v_call: TRBV15; j_call: TRBJ2-2; cdr3_aa: CATTEAPNTGELFF; cdr3_nt: TGTGCCACCACCGAGGCTCCGAACACCGGGGAGCTGTTTTTT
clone_size: NA; d_call: NA; v_call: TRBV28; j_call: TRBJ2-4; cdr3_aa: CASSPSGAKNIQYF; cdr3_nt: TGTGCCAGCAGTCCCAGCGGAGCCAAAAACATTCAGTACTTC
clone_size: NA; d_call: NA; v_call: TRBV19; j_call: TRBJ1-5; cdr3_aa: CASKDSRVYQPQHF; cdr3_nt: TGTGCCAGTAAGGATTCCAGGGTATACCAGCCCCAGCATTTT
clone_size: NA; d_call: NA; v_call: TRBV15; j_call: TRBJ2-7; cdr3_aa: CATSRGRQDHEQYF; cdr3_nt: TGTGCCACCAGCAGAGGAAGACAGGATCACGAGCAGTACTTC
clone_size: NA; d_call: TRBD2; v_call: TRBV9; j_call: TRBJ2-1; cdr3_aa: CASSVGQRGSYNEQFF; cdr3_nt: TGTGCCAGCAGCGTAGGACAGCGGGGCTCCTACAATGAGCAGTTCTTC
clone_size: NA; d_call: NA; v_call: TRBV5-1; j_call: TRBJ2-1; cdr3_aa: CASSLGRGTTFNNEQFF; cdr3_nt: TGCGCCAGCAGCTTGGGGCGTGGGACCACTTTCAACAATGAGCAGTTCTTC
clone_size: once; d_call: NA; v_call: TRBV5-1; j_call: TRBJ1-1; cdr3_aa: CASSDLRAGNTEAFF; cdr3_nt: TGCGCCAGCAGCGACTTGCGGGCCGGGAACACTGAAGCTTTCTTT
clone_size: NA; d_call: TRBD1; v_call: TRBV9; j_call: TRBJ1-1; cdr3_aa: CASRRGTADRRNTEAFF; cdr3_nt: TGTGCCAGCAGAAGGGGAACAGCGGACAGGAGGAACACTGAAGCTTTCTTT
clone_size: NA; d_call: TRBD2; v_call: TRBV28; j_call: TRBJ2-1; cdr3_aa: CASSPGLAGGWDNEQFF; cdr3_nt: TGTGCCAGCAGTCCGGGACTAGCGGGAGGGTGGGACAATGAGCAGTTCTTC
clone_size: NA; d_call: NA; v_call: TRBV6-1; j_call: TRBJ2-7; cdr3_aa: CASSEAIKRRSAYEQYF; cdr3_nt: TGTGCCAGCAGTGAAGCGATTAAGCGGAGGAGCGCCTACGAGCAGTACTTC
clone_size: NA; d_call: TRBD2; v_call: TRBV28; j_call: TRBJ2-1; cdr3_aa: CASSLSPTWSGRPNEQFF; cdr3_nt: TGTGCCAGCAGTTTATCCCCGACGTGGAGCGGGAGACCCAATGAGCAGTTCTTC
clone_size: NA; d_call: NA; v_call: TRBV13; j_call: TRBJ2-7; cdr3_aa: CASSPKDTSSTEQYF; cdr3_nt: TGTGCCAGCAGCCCCAAGGACACTTCTTCAACTGAGCAGTACTTC
clone_size: NA; d_call: NA; v_call: TRBV7-9; j_call: TRBJ2-7; cdr3_aa: CASSRRDRDYEQYF; cdr3_nt: TGTGCCAGCAGCCGCCGGGACCGAGACTACGAGCAGTACTTC
clone_size: NA; d_call: NA; v_call: TRBV4-3; j_call: TRBJ2-2; cdr3_aa: CASSQVRVTGELFF; cdr3_nt: TGCGCCAGCAGCCAAGTCAGGGTTACCGGGGAGCTGTTTTTT
clone_size: NA; d_call: NA; v_call: TRBV19; j_call: TRBJ2-2; cdr3_aa: CASSIGGSTNTGELFF; cdr3_nt: TGTGCCAGTAGTATAGGGGGGAGTACGAACACCGGGGAGCTGTTTTTT
clone_size: NA; d_call: NA; v_call: TRBV14; j_call: TRBJ2-7; cdr3_aa: CASSPHDYYEQYF; cdr3_nt: TGTGCCAGCAGCCCCCACGACTACTACGAGCAGTACTTC
clone_size: NA; d_call: NA; v_call: TRBV2; j_call: TRBJ1-2; cdr3_aa: CASGKGGQDYGYTF; cdr3_nt: TGTGCCAGCGGGAAGGGGGGTCAGGACTATGGCTACACCTTC